This TCR beta chain originates from a study of T cell responses to AZD1222 COVID-19 vaccine. The repertoire was sequenced with immunoSEQ multiplex PCR; TCRdb's copy has only in-frame clones and lacks some. The table shows 85,000 or so clones, with around nine tenths occurring only once. This CDR3 is 14 amino acids long. Germline CDR1 SGHRS, CDR2 YFSETQ. V dropped 3 bases and J dropped 5 bases, with 15 bases sitting between them. This sequence was found in an adult who received the AZD1222 COVID-19 vaccine. The V and J genes are TRBV5-1 and TRBJ2-7, with a weak D call TRBD1 (6 bases). The sequences come from peripheral blood, collected 28 days after the second AZD1222 dose. The CDR3 protein is CASSSHTGFDEQYF. CDR3 DNA: TGCGCCAGCAGCTCCCATACAGGGTTCGACGAGCAGTACTTC.